This TCR beta chain is drawn from a study of radiation and T cells in renal cell carcinoma. Time point reported: blood 4 weeks post-SBRT, at nephrectomy. Treatment given: 15 Gy SBRT to primary tumor, nephrectomy 4 weeks later. After SBRT, blood was collected at 2 and 4 weeks, plus baseline. The assay was immunoSEQ multiplex PCR, and TCRdb's table has in-frame clones only and misses some. The sample shows about 34,000 clones, about 84% of them seen only once. The CDR3 contains 15 residues. CDR1 is LGHNA and CDR2 is YSLEER in the germline V gene. V was cut by 2 bases and J by 3 bases, with 13 bases left in between.

This clonotype was sampled from a man aged 55 to 70 with renal cell carcinoma. The chain joins TRBV4-3 to TRBJ2-5, with a possible D match to TRBD1 (6 bases). Sequencing used blood, obtained from a patient whose treatment included radiotherapy and nephrectomy. CDR3 sequence: CASSQFGQFEETQYF. For the CDR3, the DNA is TGCGCCAGCAGCCAATTTGGACAGTTCGAAGAGACCCAGTACTTC.